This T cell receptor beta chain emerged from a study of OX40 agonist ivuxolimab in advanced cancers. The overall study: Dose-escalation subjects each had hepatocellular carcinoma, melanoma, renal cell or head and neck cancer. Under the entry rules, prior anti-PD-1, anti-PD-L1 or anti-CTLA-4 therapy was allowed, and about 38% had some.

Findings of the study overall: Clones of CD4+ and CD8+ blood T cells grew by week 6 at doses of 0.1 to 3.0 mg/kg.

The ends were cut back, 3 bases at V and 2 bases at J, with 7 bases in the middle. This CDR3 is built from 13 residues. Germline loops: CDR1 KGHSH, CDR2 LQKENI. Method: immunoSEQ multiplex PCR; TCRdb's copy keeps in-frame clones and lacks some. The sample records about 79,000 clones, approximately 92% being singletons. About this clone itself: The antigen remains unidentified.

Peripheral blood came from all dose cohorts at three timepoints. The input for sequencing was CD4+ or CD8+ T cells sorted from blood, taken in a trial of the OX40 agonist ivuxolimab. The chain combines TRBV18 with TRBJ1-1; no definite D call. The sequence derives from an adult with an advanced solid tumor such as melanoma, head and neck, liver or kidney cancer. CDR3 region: CASSPTDNTEAFF. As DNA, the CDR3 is TGTGCCAGCTCACCCACAGATAACACTGAAGCTTTCTTT.